This TCR beta chain emerged from a study of blood T cell repertoires in COVID-19. Background on the study: The samples span acute and convalescent COVID-19 from the United States, Italy and Spain. Nucleic acid was either cDNA or gDNA, and it came from T cells, B-cell-depleted T cells, or PBMCs.

The CDR3 is 17 residues long. The authors' processing: Estimates of nucleated cell counts were drawn from the amplification of reference gene primers. TCRdb's table, derived via immunoSEQ multiplex PCR, lists solely in-frame clones and lacks some. Clone size and V and J calls were adopted from that table, with D and trimming inferred from the DNA. The sample gives around 13,000 clones, around 90% of which show up once; 25% to 35% is in the top ten. The chain employs TRBV1 and TRBJ2-6; the D call in the table, TRBD2, was not verified against the DNA. TRBV1 is assigned pseudogene status. Input material: peripheral blood. This TCR came from a woman in her seventies with active COVID-19. CDR3 sequence reads: CTSSQRPGLSWANVLTF. CDR3 DNA: TGCACCAGCAGCCAAAGACCGGGGTTGTCCTGGGCCAACGTCCTGACTTTC.